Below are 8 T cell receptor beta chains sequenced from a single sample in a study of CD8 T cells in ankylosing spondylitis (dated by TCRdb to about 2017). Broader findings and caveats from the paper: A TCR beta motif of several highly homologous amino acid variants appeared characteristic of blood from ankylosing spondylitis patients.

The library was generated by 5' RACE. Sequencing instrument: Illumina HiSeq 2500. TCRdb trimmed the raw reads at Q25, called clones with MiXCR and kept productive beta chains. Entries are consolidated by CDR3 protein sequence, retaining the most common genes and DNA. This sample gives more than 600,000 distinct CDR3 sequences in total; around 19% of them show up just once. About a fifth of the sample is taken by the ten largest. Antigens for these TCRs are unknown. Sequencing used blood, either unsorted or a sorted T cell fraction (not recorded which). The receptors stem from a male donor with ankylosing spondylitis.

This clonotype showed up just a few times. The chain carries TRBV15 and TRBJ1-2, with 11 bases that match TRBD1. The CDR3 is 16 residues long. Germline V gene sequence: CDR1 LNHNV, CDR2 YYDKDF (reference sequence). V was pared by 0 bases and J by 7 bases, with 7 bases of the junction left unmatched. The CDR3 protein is CATSRDLGTGGVGYTF. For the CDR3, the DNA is TGTGCCACCAGCAGAGACCTAGGGACAGGGGGTGTTGGCTACACCTTC. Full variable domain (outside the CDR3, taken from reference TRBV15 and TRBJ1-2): DAMVIQNPRYQVTQFGKPVTLSCSQTLNHNVMYWYQQKSSQAPKLLFHYYDKDFNNEADTPDNFQSRRPNTSFCFLDIRSPGLGDTAMYLCATSRDLGTGGVGYTFGSGTRLTVV.

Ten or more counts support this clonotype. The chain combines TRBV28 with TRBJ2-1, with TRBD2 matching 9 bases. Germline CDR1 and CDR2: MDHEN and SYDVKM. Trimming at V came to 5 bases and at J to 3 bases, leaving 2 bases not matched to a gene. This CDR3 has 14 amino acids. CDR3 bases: TGTGCCAGCAGTCCTAGCGGGGACTACAATGAGCAGTTCTTC. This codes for CASSPSGDYNEQFF.

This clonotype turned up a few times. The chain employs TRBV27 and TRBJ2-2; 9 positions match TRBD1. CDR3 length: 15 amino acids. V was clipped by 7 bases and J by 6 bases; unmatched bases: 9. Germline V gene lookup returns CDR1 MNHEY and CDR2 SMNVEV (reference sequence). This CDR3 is CASNQMGQGAGELFF. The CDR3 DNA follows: TGTGCCAGCAACCAAATGGGACAGGGTGCCGGGGAGCTGTTTTTT.

CDR3 residues: CASREGSSYEQYF. DNA of the CDR3: TGTGCCAGCAGGGAGGGTAGCTCCTACGAGCAGTACTTC. This rearrangement joins TRBV6-1 to TRBJ2-7; D perhaps matches TRBD2 (6 bases). V shed 6 bases and J shed 0 bases, with 9 bases lying between them. Germline loops: CDR1 MNHNS, CDR2 SASEGT. The CDR3 sequence is 13 residues long.

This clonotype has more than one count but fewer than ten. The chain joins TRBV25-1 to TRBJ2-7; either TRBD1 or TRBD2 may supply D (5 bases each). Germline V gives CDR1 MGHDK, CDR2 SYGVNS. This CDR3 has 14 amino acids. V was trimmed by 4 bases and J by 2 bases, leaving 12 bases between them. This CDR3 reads CASSVPGPPYEQYF. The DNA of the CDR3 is TGTGCCAGCAGTGTTCCGGGACCCCCCTACGAGCAGTACTTC.

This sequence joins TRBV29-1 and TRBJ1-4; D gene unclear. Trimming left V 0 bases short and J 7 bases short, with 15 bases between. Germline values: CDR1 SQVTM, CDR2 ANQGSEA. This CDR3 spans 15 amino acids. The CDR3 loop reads CSVEDPVRSGEKLFF. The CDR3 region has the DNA TGCAGCGTTGAAGATCCGGTCCGATCAGGTGAAAAACTGTTTTTT.

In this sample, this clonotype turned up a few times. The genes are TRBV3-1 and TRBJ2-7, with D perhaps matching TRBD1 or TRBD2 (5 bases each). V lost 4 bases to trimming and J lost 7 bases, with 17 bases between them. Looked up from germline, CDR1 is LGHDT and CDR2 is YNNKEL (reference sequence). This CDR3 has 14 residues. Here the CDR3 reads CASSPGTIPWEQYF. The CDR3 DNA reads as TGTGCCAGCAGCCCCGGGACCATTCCTTGGGAGCAGTACTTC.

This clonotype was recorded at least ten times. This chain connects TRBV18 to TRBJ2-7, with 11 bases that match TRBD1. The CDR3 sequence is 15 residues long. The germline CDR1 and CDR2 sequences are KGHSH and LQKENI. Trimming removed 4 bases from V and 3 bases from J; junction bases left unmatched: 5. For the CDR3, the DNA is TGTGCCAGCTCACTCGGACAGGGGGCAATCTACGAGCAGTACTTC. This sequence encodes CASSLGQGAIYEQYF.